One T cell receptor beta chain is described in this entry. Its antigen is unknown. The CDR3 is 15 residues long. Trimming took off 1 base at V and 0 bases at J, with 10 bases between the two ends. Per the germline V gene, CDR1 is SGHAT and CDR2 is FQNNGV. Treatment in this sample: oral pan-JAK inhibitor, 5-10 mg twice daily. Those with alopecia areata gave lesional scalp punch biopsies and peripheral blood. This specimen belongs to a study of CD8+ T cells in alopecia areata. Study details: It was oral tofacitinib, at 5 to 10 mg twice daily, that treated patients received.

RNA extraction and reverse transcription yielded cDNA as sequencing template. Sequencing was performed with immunoSEQ multiplex PCR; in TCRdb, only in-frame clones are kept and a portion is missing. The table records about 210,000 clones, 40% to 45% of them present only once. Study-wide results and caveats: Researchers report lesional scalp, most notably alopecia totalis/universalis, outstripped normal scalp in clonality.

The chain has TRBV11-2 and TRBJ2-7, with D possibly being TRBD1 (5 bases). The TCR sequence derives from a human donor with alopecia areata. Sequenced here: CD4+ T cells sorted from blood, sampled at approximately week 36, from a patient treated with tofacitinib. The CDR3 loop reads CASSLGRGRSYEQYF. The CDR3 DNA reads TGTGCCAGCAGCTTAGGAAGGGGTCGCTCCTACGAGCAGTACTTC.